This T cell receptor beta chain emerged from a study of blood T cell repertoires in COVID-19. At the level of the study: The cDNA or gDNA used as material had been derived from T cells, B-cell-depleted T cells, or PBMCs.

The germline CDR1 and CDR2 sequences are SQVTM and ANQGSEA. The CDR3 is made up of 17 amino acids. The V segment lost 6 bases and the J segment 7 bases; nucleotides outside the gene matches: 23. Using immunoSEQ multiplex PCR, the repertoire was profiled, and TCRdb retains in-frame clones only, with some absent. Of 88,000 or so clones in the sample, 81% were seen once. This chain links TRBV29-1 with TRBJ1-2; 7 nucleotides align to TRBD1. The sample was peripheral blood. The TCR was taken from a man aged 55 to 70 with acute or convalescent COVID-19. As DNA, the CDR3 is TGCAGCGTGGAGAGGAGTCCTGGAATTACAGGGGAGAGTGGCTACACCTTC. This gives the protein CSVERSPGITGESGYTF.